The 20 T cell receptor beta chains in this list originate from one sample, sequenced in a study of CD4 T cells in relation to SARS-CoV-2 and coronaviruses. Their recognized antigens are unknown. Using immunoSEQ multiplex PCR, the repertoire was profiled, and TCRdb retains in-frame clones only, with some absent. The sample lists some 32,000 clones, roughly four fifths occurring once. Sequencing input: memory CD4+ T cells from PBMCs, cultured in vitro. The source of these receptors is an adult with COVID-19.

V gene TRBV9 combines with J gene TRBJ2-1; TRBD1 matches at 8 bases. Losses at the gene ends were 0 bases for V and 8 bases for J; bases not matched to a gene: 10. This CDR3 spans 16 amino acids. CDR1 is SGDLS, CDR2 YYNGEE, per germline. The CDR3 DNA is TGTGCCAGCAGCGTAGACGACAGGGGAAATACGCATGAGCAGTTCTTC. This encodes CASSVDDRGNTHEQFF.

DNA for the CDR3: TGTGCTAGTTCACAGTCTAACTATGGCTACACCTTC. Translated, it gives CASSQSNYGYTF. The chain recombines TRBV12-5 with TRBJ1-2; D unclear. CDR1 is LGHNT and CDR2 is FRNRAP in the germline V gene. V was clipped by 8 bases and J by 0 bases, with 7 bases between them. The CDR3 covers 12 residues.

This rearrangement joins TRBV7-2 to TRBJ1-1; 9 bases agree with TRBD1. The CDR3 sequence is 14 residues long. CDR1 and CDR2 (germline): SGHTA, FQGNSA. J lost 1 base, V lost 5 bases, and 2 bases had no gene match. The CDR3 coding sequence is TGTGCCAGCAGCCCGGGACAGGGGAACACTGAAGCTTTCTTT. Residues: CASSPGQGNTEAFF.

The CDR3 region is CASSLTREPGTGVSPLHF. The CDR3 DNA reads as TGTGCCAGCAGTTTAACCCGAGAACCCGGGACAGGGGTTTCACCCCTCCACTTT. The V call is TRBV28, the J call TRBJ1-6; TRBD1 matches 10 bases. Trimming took 2 bases from V and 9 from J; bases not matched to a gene: 13. The germline V gene encodes CDR1 MDHEN and CDR2 SYDVKM. This CDR3 region has 18 residues.

The CDR3 loop reads CASSLAERPINSPLHF. DNA of the CDR3: TGTGCCAGCAGCTTAGCGGAGAGACCGATTAATTCACCCCTCCACTTT. This rearrangement joins TRBV7-8 to TRBJ1-6; D remains unclear. The V gene lost 0 bases and the J gene lost 6 bases, with 12 bases spanning the gap. Germline assignment: CDR1 SGHVS and CDR2 FQNEAQ. The CDR3 loop spans 16 amino acids.

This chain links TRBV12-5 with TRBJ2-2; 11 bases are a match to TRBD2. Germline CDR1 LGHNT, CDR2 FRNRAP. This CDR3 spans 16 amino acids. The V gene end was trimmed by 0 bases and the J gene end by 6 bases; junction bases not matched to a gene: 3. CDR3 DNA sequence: TGTGCTAGTGGTTTGGTAACTAGCGGGAGCCCCGGGGAGCTGTTTTTT. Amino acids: CASGLVTSGSPGELFF.

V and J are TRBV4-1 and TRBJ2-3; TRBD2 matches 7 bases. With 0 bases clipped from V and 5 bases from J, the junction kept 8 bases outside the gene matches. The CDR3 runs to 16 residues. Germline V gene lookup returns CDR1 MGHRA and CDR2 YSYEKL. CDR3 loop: CASSQDSAGELDTQYF. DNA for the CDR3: TGCGCCAGCAGCCAAGACTCGGCGGGAGAGTTAGATACGCAGTATTTT.

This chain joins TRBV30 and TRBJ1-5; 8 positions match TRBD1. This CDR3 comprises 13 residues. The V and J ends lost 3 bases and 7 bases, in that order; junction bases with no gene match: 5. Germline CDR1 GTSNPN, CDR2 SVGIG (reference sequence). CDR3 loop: CAWRETGAQPQHF. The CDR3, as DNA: TGTGCCTGGAGAGAGACAGGGGCGCAGCCCCAGCATTTT.

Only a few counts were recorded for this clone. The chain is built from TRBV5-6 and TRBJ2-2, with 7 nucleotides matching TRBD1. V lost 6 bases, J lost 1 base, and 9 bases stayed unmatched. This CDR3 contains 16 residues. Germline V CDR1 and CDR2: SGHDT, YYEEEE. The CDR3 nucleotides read TGTGCCAGCAACCGGGGACAGCTAAAGAACACCGGGGAGCTGTTTTTT. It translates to CASNRGQLKNTGELFF. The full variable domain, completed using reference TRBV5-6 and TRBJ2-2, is DAGVTQSPTHLIKTRGQQVTLRCSPKSGHDTVSWYQQALGQGPQFIFQYYEEEERQRGNFPDRFSGHQFPNYSSELNVNALLLGDSALYLCASNRGQLKNTGELFFGEGSRLTVL.

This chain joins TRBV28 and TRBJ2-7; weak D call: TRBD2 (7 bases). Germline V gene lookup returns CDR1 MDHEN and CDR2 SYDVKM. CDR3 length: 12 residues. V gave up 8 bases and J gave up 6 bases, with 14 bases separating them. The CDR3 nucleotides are TGTGCCAGCGGGAGGGGGTTCGGCGAGCAGTACTTC. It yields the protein CASGRGFGEQYF. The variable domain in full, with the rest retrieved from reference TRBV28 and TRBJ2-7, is DVKVTQSSRYLVKRTGEKVFLECVQDMDHENMFWYRQDPGLGLRLIYFSYDVKMKEKGDIPEGYSVSREKKERFSLILESASTNQTSMYLCASGRGFGEQYFGPGTRLTVT.

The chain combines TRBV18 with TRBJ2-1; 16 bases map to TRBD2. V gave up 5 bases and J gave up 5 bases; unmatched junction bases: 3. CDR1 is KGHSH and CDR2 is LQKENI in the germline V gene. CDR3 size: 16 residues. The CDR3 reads CASSGTSGRAHNEQFF. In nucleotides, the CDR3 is TGTGCCAGCTCAGGGACTAGCGGGAGGGCCCACAATGAGCAGTTCTTC.

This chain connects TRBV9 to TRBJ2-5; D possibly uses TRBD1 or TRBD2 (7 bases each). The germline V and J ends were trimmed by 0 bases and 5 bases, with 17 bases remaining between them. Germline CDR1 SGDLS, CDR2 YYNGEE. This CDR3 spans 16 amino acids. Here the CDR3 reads CASSVAGGGAAETQYF. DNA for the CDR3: TGTGCCAGCAGCGTAGCAGGGGGAGGGGCCGCGGAGACCCAGTACTTC.

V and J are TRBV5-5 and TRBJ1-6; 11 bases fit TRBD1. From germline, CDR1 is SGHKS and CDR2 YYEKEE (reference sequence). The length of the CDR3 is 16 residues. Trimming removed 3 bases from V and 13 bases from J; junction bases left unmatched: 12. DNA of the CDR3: TGTGCCAGCAGCTCCCGGACAGGGGGCGAATGGTCCCCCCTCCACTTT. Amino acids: CASSSRTGGEWSPLHF.

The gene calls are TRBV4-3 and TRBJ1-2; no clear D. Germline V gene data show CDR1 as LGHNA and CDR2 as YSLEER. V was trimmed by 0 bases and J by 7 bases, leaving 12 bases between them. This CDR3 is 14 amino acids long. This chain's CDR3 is CASSQDRAEGGYTF. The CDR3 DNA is TGCGCCAGCAGCCAAGATCGGGCTGAAGGTGGCTACACCTTC.

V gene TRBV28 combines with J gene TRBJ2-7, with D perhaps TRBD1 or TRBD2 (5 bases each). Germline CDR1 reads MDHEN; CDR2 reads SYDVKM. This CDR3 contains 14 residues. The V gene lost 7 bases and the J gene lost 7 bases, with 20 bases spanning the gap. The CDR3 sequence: CASTPGLAIGEQYF. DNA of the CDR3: TGTGCCAGCACCCCAGGGCTAGCCATAGGGGAGCAGTACTTC. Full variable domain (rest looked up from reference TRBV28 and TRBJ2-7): DVKVTQSSRYLVKRTGEKVFLECVQDMDHENMFWYRQDPGLGLRLIYFSYDVKMKEKGDIPEGYSVSREKKERFSLILESASTNQTSMYLCASTPGLAIGEQYFGPGTRLTVT.

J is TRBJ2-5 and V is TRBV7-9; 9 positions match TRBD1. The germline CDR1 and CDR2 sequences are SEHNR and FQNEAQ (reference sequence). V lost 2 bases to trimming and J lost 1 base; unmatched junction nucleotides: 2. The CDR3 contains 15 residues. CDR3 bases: TGTGCCAGCAGCTTACCGACAGGGGGCCAAGAGACCCAGTACTTC. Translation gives CASSLPTGGQETQYF.

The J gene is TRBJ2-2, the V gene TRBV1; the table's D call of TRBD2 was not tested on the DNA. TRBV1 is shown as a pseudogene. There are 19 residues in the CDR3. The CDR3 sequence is CTSSQERGRGWWNTGELFF. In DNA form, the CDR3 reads TGCACCAGCAGCCAAGAACGCGGGAGGGGTTGGTGGAACACCGGGGAGCTGTTTTTT.

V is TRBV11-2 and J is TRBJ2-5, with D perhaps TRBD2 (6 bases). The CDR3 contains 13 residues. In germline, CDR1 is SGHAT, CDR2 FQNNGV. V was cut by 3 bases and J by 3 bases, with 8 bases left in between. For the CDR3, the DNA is TGTGCCAGCAGCTTTGTAGCGGAAGAGACCCAGTACTTC. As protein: CASSFVAEETQYF.

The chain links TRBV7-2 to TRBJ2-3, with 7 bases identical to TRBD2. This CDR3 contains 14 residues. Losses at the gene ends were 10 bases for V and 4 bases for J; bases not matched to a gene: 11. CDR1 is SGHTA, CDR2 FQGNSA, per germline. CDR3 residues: CAIKVLGGADTQYF. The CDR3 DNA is TGTGCCATAAAGGTGCTGGGGGGGGCAGATACGCAGTATTTT. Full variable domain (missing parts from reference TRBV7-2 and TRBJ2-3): GAGVSQSPSNKVTEKGKDVELRCDPISGHTALYWYRQSLGQGLEFLIYFQGNSAPDKSGLPSDRFSAERTGGSVSTLTIQRTQQEDSAVYLCAIKVLGGADTQYFGPGTRLTVL.

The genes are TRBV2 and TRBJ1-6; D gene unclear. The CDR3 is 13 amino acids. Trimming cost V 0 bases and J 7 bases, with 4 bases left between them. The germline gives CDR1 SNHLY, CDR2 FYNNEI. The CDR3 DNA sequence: TGTGCCAGCAGTGAAGCGGAGAATTCACCCCTCCACTTT. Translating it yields CASSEAENSPLHF.